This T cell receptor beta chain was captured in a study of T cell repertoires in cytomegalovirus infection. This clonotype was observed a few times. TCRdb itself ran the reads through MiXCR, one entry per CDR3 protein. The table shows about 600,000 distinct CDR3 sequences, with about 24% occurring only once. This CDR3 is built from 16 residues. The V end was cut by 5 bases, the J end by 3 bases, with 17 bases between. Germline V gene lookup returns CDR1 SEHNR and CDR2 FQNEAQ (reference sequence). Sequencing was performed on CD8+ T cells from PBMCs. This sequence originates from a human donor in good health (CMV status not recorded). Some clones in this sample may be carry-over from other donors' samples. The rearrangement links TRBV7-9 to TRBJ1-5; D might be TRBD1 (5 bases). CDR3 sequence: CASSPSLGGDNQPQHF. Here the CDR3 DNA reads TGTGCCAGCAGCCCCTCTCTTGGGGGGGACAATCAGCCCCAGCATTTT.